What follows is one TCR beta chain and its context. This sample was included in a study of blood T cell repertoires in COVID-19. Here immunoSEQ multiplex PCR was the method, and the copy in TCRdb shows in-frame clones only, minus some. The sample has about 100,000 clones, approximately 91% seen once. The CDR3 is 15 residues long. Germline V gene sequence: CDR1 SGHAT, CDR2 FQNNGV. Trimming took 6 bases from V and 4 from J; bases not matched to a gene: 10. V usage is TRBV11-2 and J usage is TRBJ1-2; 8 bases are a match to TRBD1. This TCR came from a human donor in a cohort sampled during active COVID-19. The material sequenced was peripheral blood. CDR3: CASSRGQGLSYGYTF. The CDR3 DNA is TGTGCCAGCAGTCGCGGACAGGGTCTCTCCTATGGCTACACCTTC.